This T cell receptor (beta chain) was retrieved from a study of shared clonotypes between healthy human individuals (dated by TCRdb to 2020 to 2022). A note on the overall study: The cohort included three men and two women between 18 and 49 years of age. Per donor, three plates each were used for CD4 naive and CD4 memory, two for CD8 naive, and one for CD8 memory. Blood TCR repertoires of about five healthy adults were deeply sequenced to estimate repertoire size and the extent of clonotype sharing between individuals. Different laboratories and diverse techniques were used to prepare libraries and sequence TCR repertoires, to increase sequencing depth and limit assay-specific biases. Leukapheresis yielded between about 0.9 and 9 billion PBMCs per donor.

The paper as a whole reports these results and caveats: Estimated clonotype richness was generally larger for naive than for memory subsets. Sharing across several donors was observed for about 4.8% of naive CD4, 3.5% of naive CD8, 2% to 2.5% of memory CD4, and roughly 0.43% of memory CD8 clonotypes. Incomplete sequencing was indicated by rarefaction of sorted-subset datasets, despite the large sequencing depth. Clonotypes shared by all four sorted-subset donors showed higher generation probabilities than non-shared clonotypes. Sampling was limited to blood, and TCR repertoires in tissue likely differ from TCR repertoires in blood. The genetic and exposure-history diversity represented was limited by the small number of donors. Pairwise subsampling led to the expectation that sequencing depth would affect the degree of clonotype sharing among donors.

According to the germline V gene, CDR1 reads SGHRS and CDR2 reads YFSETQ. Spanning cysteine to phenylalanine, the CDR3 consists of 15 amino acids. Only the CDR3 portion is preserved as DNA: 45 bases, with reading frame beginning at the first base. The junction shows trimming of 0 bases on V and 7 bases on J, plus 14 bases between the germline ends. TCR CDR3 regions were amplified from genomic DNA by multiplex PCR using the deep immunoSEQ assay. Extracted genomic DNA from each cell subset was spread evenly across all wells of several immunoSEQ 96-well plates, with each plate serving as a replicate. For sorted subsets, 200 to 250 ng genomic DNA, equal to 25,000 to 35,000 T cell genomes, was loaded into each replicate PCR. Purified libraries were quantified with a Qubit 3.0 fluorometer, sized on a Bioanalyzer 2100, and re-quantified with the KAPA Library Quantification kit. Every immunoSEQ 96-well plate was sequenced on a dedicated single-read 150-cycle Illumina NextSeq 550 flow cell. The authors processed their data as follows. Because the immunoSEQ output included only junctional sequences and no quality scores, the filtering could not be the same as the filtering used for full-length reads. To assign V/J genes and CDR3, sequences were annotated against IMGT germline references using PyIR, a Python wrapper for IgBLAST v1.9. Reads were filtered out if the reads had weak V/J assignments (E-value above 1e-6), no CDR3, stop codons, out-of-frame junctions, or ambiguous translated residues. V3J clonotypes were defined as sequences sharing an identical inferred V gene, J gene, and CDR3 amino acid sequence. Percentage overlap between repertoires was computed as shared unique clonotypes divided by the size of the smaller repertoire. Repertoire richness was assessed with RTK rarefaction, the Chao1 estimator, and Recon v2.1 estimates of unobserved clonotypes. Generation probabilities for all TCRbeta clonotypes obtained by the gDNA method from a handful of donors were computed using OLGA. Imported from immuneACCESS, the table was reduced by TCRdb to in-frame sequences with V and J called. These copies leave out some clones; in studies compared against another copy, an unresolved V gene accounts for under half, and the cause of the remainder is not known. D and trimming come from the DNA, and the V and J calls and clone size come from that table. This sample comprises about 2.4 million clones, 80% to 95% of them detected only once. The ten most abundant clones make up about 0.38% of the sample.

Of note for this clone: Its antigen has not been determined. Per-base qualities were not stored, and no clone one base away is much larger.

Donors were healthy HIV-negative adults with no recently reported acute infections or vaccinations. Every donor was a Caucasian adult residing in Nashville, Tennessee, USA. Magnetic negative selection was used to enrich CD4+ T cells, after which naive cells were positively selected on CD45RA and the negative fraction became the memory subset. Blood was obtained by leukapheresis, after which PBMCs were separated by Ficoll-Histopaque density gradient centrifugation and cryopreserved in liquid nitrogen vapor phase. Analytical flow cytometry was used to check the purity and quantity of every magnetically sorted T cell population. Genomic DNA was isolated from each sorted fraction and quantified by UV absorbance on a Nanodrop 2000c.

This clonotype was obtained from a man younger than 35 in good health. Some clones in this sample may be carry-over from other donors' samples. The chain links TRBV5-1 with TRBJ1-5, with the D gene too uncertain to name. Sequenced: naive CD4+ T cells from PBMCs. Per the publication, the cell subset or site label means: CD45RA+ positively selected. The nucleotides are TGCGCCAGCAGCTTGGATACTTGGGGAGGCCAGCCCCAGCATTTT. The encoded protein is CASSLDTWGGQPQHF.